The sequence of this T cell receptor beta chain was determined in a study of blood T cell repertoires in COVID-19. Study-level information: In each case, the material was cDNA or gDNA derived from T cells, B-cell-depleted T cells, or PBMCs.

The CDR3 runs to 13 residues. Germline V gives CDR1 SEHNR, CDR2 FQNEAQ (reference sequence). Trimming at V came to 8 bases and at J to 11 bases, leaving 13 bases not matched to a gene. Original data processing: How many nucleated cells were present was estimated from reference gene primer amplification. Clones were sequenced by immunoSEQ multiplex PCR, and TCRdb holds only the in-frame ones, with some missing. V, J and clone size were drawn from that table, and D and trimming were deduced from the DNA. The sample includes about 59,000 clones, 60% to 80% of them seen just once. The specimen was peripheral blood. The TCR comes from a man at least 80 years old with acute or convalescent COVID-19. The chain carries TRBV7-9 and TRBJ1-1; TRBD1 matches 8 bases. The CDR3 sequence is CASAGQAGQEAFF. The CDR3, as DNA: TGTGCCAGCGCGGGACAGGCCGGGCAAGAGGCTTTCTTT.